This TCR beta chain came from a study of blood T cells in healthy people across ages (dated by TCRdb to the mid-2010s). About the full investigation: In model experiments, roughly one uniquely barcoded TCR beta cDNA molecule per two T cells was captured by template switching. To avoid experimental bias, donors of different ages were distributed randomly across sequencing lanes. The donors were split into four age groups: young (average approximately 16 years), middle-aged (39), aged (about 56) and long-lived (82). Two additional independent replicas of 1 million unique cDNA reads from the same blood draw were analyzed for two donors (one aged 18 to 29 and one aged 80 or older). Age-related changes in TCR beta repertoire diversity were measured in the study by deep sequencing normalized with unique cDNA molecular identifiers.

Paper-wide results and their limitations: As age increased, observed TCR beta diversity per million T cells dropped in a roughly linear way, and a significant reduction was already evident by age about 40. Compared with the aged group, the long-lived group had more naive CD4+ T cells, fewer expanded clones and increased TCR diversity, a pattern suggesting age selection. Donor CMV infection status was unknown, potentially confounding age-related changes in expanded clonotypes. Estimates of total diversity based on one million sequenced T cells were considered lower bounds and underestimates. Observed TCR beta diversity correlated strongly with the percentage of naive T cells measured by flow cytometry. Bulk unsorted PBMC profiling prevented conclusive comparison of naive and antigen-experienced compartments.

A word on this clonotype: Which antigen it targets is not known. Base qualities are not provided; no much larger clone lies one nucleotide away.

The CDR3 contains 14 residues, cysteine and phenylalanine counted. This entry keeps only the CDR3 DNA: 42 bases, framed from base 1. V drops 6 bases and J drops 0 bases, leaving 10 bases in between. CDR1 is given as SEHNR and CDR2 as FQNEAQ, both from the germline V gene (reference sequence). Donors were about 36 systemically healthy Caucasian individuals from Russia aged roughly 6 to 100 years. Each donor gave ten milliliters of peripheral blood, collected into EDTA-treated Vacutainer tubes. Ficoll-Paque density-gradient centrifugation was used to isolate PBMCs, with at least 7 million per sample. Trizol reagent was used to extract total RNA from the PBMCs, yielding at least 5 micrograms per sample. Naive CD45RAhigh/CD27high T cell percentages were measured by flow cytometry on a PBMC aliquot from every donor. The library relied on 5' RACE. Sequenced on an Illumina HiSeq 2500. A second PCR of roughly 6 to 11 cycles was run with a J-beta primer mix and a sample-barcoded 5' primer. A unique molecular identifier was introduced onto each TCR beta cDNA molecule by a template-switch 5' adaptor carrying 12 random nucleotides. Each sample yielded at least 2.5 million CDR3-containing paired-end reads. The Mint cDNA synthesis kit, primed by a TRBC-specific oligonucleotide, was used to synthesize first-strand cDNA from all RNA. After uracil-DNA glycosylase treatment, a first 18-cycle PCR used universal primers M1SS and BC2_uni_R on all cDNA. Turning to the authors' computational methods: Each sample was normalized by randomly selecting 1 million high-quality reads, each carrying a distinct molecular identifier. Reads with shared molecular identifiers were discarded instead of being binned into consensus sequences. CDR3 identification, clonotype clustering and error correction used MiTCR with a Q25 quality threshold and the strictest error-elimination algorithm. A nonparametric unseen species model with Euler transformation was used to estimate a lower bound on total TCR beta diversity. Clones were called with MiXCR by TCRdb after fastp trimmed the public reads at Q25, and only in-frame beta chains were retained. Rows with a matching CDR3 protein are joined into one entry that keeps the most common DNA and genes. TCRdb's processing, not the authors' own work, is the source of the V and J calls. In all, the sample holds 600,000 to 1,000,000 distinct CDR3 sequences, and over 45% of those were seen once. The top ten hold about 20% of the sample.

The clonotype was recovered from a man aged 25-45 years in good health. Sequencing input: blood. The chain employs TRBV7-9 and TRBJ2-3, with an unclear D gene assignment. The DNA sequence is TGTGCCAGCAGACCGGGCGCTAGCACAGATACGCAGTATTTT. Translated, this gives CASRPGASTDTQYF.